Listed below are T cell receptor beta chains from one sample, sequenced in a study of glioma-infiltrating T cells after dendritic cell vaccination. This table comes from immunoSEQ multiplex PCR, and its TCRdb copy is limited to in-frame clones, with some not included. The profile covers 90,000 to 95,000 clones, with 70% to 90% appearing a single time and roughly 2.1% taken by the ten largest. The source material was blood, sampled after dendritic cell vaccination. These receptors were collected from a human donor with glioblastoma. Both conserved end residues are part of each CDR3. A D gene is named only where the DNA matches it firmly. Size is omitted from some rows. Given values are once, few, many or a class for expanded clones.

d_gene,j_gene,abundance,v_gene,CDR3aa,CDR3nt
TRBD1,TRBJ1-4,.,TRBV10-3,CAIGQGNEKLFF,TGTGCCATCGGACAGGGAAATGAAAAACTGTTTTTT
TRBD2,TRBJ2-2,.,TRBV5-4,CASSKLAEITGELFF,TGTGCCAGCAGCAAACTAGCGGAGATCACCGGGGAGCTGTTTTTT
.,TRBJ2-4,.,TRBV6-1,CASSHTSKNIQYF,TGTGCCAGCAGTCACACTAGCAAAAACATTCAGTACTTC
TRBD2,TRBJ2-2,.,TRBV6-1,CASKLAVASSGELFF,TGTGCCAGCAAACTAGCGGTGGCGTCGTCCGGGGAGCTGTTTTTT
.,TRBJ2-7,.,TRBV5-1,CASSLMESPREQYF,TGCGCCAGCAGCTTGATGGAGTCCCCACGCGAGCAGTACTTC
TRBD2,TRBJ2-2,.,TRBV18,CASSPGLAGVNTGELFF,TGTGCCAGCTCACCGGGACTAGCGGGGGTCAACACCGGGGAGCTGTTTTTT
TRBD1,TRBJ1-2,.,TRBV28,CASSFIGGGELNYGYTF,TGTGCCAGCAGTTTCATCGGAGGGGGCGAACTTAACTATGGCTACACCTTC
.,TRBJ1-1,.,TRBV7-2,CASSLVGQGGAFF,TGTGCCAGCAGCTTAGTTGGGCAGGGAGGAGCTTTCTTT
TRBD1,TRBJ1-2,.,TRBV5-1,CASSIGQGGNYGYTF,TGCGCCAGCAGCATAGGACAGGGAGGGAACTATGGCTACACCTTC
.,TRBJ1-4,.,TRBV6-5,CASRRWGDGEKLFF,TGTGCCAGCAGGAGGTGGGGGGATGGTGAAAAACTGTTTTTT
TRBD2,TRBJ2-1,.,TRBV7-8,CASSYRHPGLADNEQFF,TGTGCCAGCAGCTACCGACATCCGGGACTAGCTGACAATGAGCAGTTCTTC
TRBD1,TRBJ2-2,.,TRBV5-1,CASSLGDRRGGELFF,TGCGCCAGCAGCTTGGGGGACAGACGTGGCGGGGAGCTGTTTTTT
.,TRBJ1-2,.,TRBV6-4,CASSAVGTYGYTF,TGTGCCAGCAGTGCGGTGGGCACGTATGGCTACACCTTC
.,TRBJ1-1,.,TRBV7-9,CASSLTGTSEAFF,TGTGCCAGCAGCTTAACTGGGACTTCCGAAGCTTTCTTT
.,TRBJ2-5,.,TRBV7-7,CASSPAAYQETQYF,TGTGCCAGCAGCCCAGCGGCTTACCAAGAGACCCAGTACTTC
TRBD1,TRBJ1-6,.,TRBV6-1,CASSVLSPAGTGNSPLHF,TGTGCCAGCAGTGTCCTATCCCCCGCCGGGACAGGGAATTCACCCCTCCACTTT
.,TRBJ1-6,.,TRBV7-9,CASSLDPARALHF,TGTGCCAGCAGCTTAGACCCAGCCAGGGCCCTCCACTTT
TRBD1,TRBJ1-2,.,TRBV19,CASSTPGQGVNNYGYTF,TGTGCCAGTAGTACACCGGGACAGGGTGTGAATAACTATGGCTACACCTTC
.,TRBJ1-4,.,TRBV27,CASSLWARTLREKLFF,TGTGCCAGCAGTTTATGGGCCCGAACACTCCGGGAAAAACTGTTTTTT
TRBD2,TRBJ2-1,once,TRBV7-3,CASSLTHGLDSEQFF,TGTGCCAGCAGCTTAACCCACGGACTAGACAGTGAGCAGTTCTTC
.,TRBJ1-5,once,TRBV19,CASSASGRGNQPQHF,TGTGCCAGTAGTGCCTCGGGCAGGGGAAATCAGCCCCAGCATTTT
.,TRBJ1-2,few,TRBV13,CASSLYQEDYGYTF,TGTGCCAGCAGCTTATACCAGGAGGACTATGGCTACACCTTC
.,TRBJ1-1,few,TRBV19,CASSDIAPNTEAFF,TGTGCCAGTAGTGACATCGCACCGAACACTGAAGCTTTCTTT
.,TRBJ1-4,.,TRBV7-2,CASSLAGLEEKLFF,TGTGCCAGCAGCTTAGCGGGGCTGGAGGAAAAACTGTTTTTT
.,TRBJ2-3,.,TRBV15,CATRMVGQFRTDTQYF,TGTGCCACCAGAATGGTCGGACAGTTCCGAACAGATACGCAGTATTTT
.,TRBJ1-3,few,TRBV7-9,CASSSDRNSGNTIYF,TGTGCCAGCAGCTCCGACAGGAACTCTGGAAACACCATATATTTT
TRBD1,TRBJ1-1,.,TRBV4-2,CASSQEGQGNTEAFF,TGTGCCAGCAGCCAAGAAGGACAGGGGAACACTGAAGCTTTCTTT
TRBD1,TRBJ1-1,few,TRBV18,CASSDTGQGGSEAFF,TGTGCCAGCTCCGATACAGGACAGGGGGGATCTGAAGCTTTCTTT
TRBD2,TRBJ2-5,.,TRBV5-4,CASSPKSGRQETQYF,TGTGCCAGCAGTCCGAAGAGCGGGAGACAAGAGACCCAGTACTTC
TRBD2,TRBJ2-1,.,TRBV29-1,CSVVLLAAKYNEQFF,TGCAGCGTTGTTCTCCTAGCGGCGAAATACAATGAGCAGTTCTTC
.,TRBJ2-2,.,TRBV14,CASKSSGRGSGELFF,TGTGCCAGCAAAAGCAGCGGGCGAGGGTCCGGGGAGCTGTTTTTT
.,TRBJ1-3,.,TRBV5-6,CASSLETGRRRNTIYF,TGTGCCAGCAGCTTGGAAACAGGGCGTAGAAGAAACACCATATATTTT
.,TRBJ1-2,few,TRBV18,CASSPPAGNYGYTF,TGTGCCAGCTCACCACCGGCAGGCAACTATGGCTACACCTTC
TRBD2,TRBJ2-2,.,TRBV10-3,CANAPTGGPGGELFF,TGTGCCAACGCCCCCACGGGGGGGCCAGGCGGGGAGCTGTTTTTT
.,TRBJ1-5,.,TRBV27,CASSRGVSNQPQHF,TGTGCCAGCAGTCGGGGGGTAAGCAATCAGCCCCAGCATTTT
.,TRBJ1-2,.,TRBV7-8,CASSLSVSYGYTF,TGTGCCAGCAGCTTGTCCGTGAGCTATGGCTACACCTTC
TRBD2,TRBJ2-3,.,TRBV10-1,CASSRTSGNTDTQYF,TGCGCCAGCAGTAGGACTAGCGGGAACACAGATACGCAGTATTTT